This TCR beta chain was obtained from a study of synovial regulatory T cells in juvenile arthritis (dated by TCRdb to about 2015). In terms of the full investigation: Among the sequenced patients, three were classified as therapy-naive, methotrexate plus infliximab was given to one, methotrexate was given to about 6, and treatment information was unavailable for one. TCRbeta CDR3 repertoires of blood iaTreg cells, other blood Treg cells and synovial fluid Treg cells from matched patient samples were compared in the study. Treg and Teff subsets from 11 JIA patients with active disease were included in the TCR repertoire comparisons. Effector T cell subsets from the study cohort were also sequenced for comparisons, but the Treg dataset by itself includes only blood Treg cells and synovial fluid Treg cells. Broader findings and caveats from the paper: Synovial Treg cells shared more CDR3 sequences with iaTreg cells than with other blood Treg cells, and Chao-Jaccard similarity confirmed that synovial Treg cells were more closely related to iaTreg cells. iaTreg TCR repertoires were found to be largely private across patients and to partially overlap with synovial Teff and blood CPL repertoires. Blood iaTreg cells showed lower TCR diversity than other blood Treg cells, consistent with antigen-driven expansion.

A note on this clone: Its recognized antigen is unknown.

Library prep was done by the immunoSEQ multiplex PCR assay. TCRbeta CDR3 sequencing was performed by Adaptive Biotechnologies. Per the source publication's procedure: Repertoire similarity used the Chao-modified Jaccard index and median clonotype overlap from 200 random subsamples at equal sample size. Similarity analyses were performed using either productive nucleotide sequences or in silico-translated amino acid sequences. Hierarchical clustering with single linkage and t-SNE based on Chao-modified Jaccard distances were used to compare repertoires. Repertoire diversity was quantified with the Renyi index, after sample size normalisation, across a range of alpha values. The table was pulled from immuneACCESS by TCRdb, which kept in-frame rearrangements only. Such tables lose some clones; where checked, under half of the loss comes from unresolved V genes, and the rest has no known cause. That table furnishes V, J and clone size, whereas the DNA furnished D and trimming. The sample table gives 6,000 or so clones. Under 0.8% of the sample lies in the top ten.

The donors for the TCR repertoire analysis were approximately eleven juvenile idiopathic arthritis patients with active disease who had not reached inactive disease, of whom 3 were polyarticular and 8 were oligoarticular. The median age of the TCR-sequenced patients was 9.5 to 15 years (range roughly 2.3-22.9), and their median disease duration was about 7 years (range 0.2-19.1). Samples for TCR repertoire analysis came from two centres in Italy. Peripheral blood mononuclear cells were separated on a Histopaque-1077 density gradient and then cryopreserved in about 90% FCS with about 10% DMSO. CDR1 SEHNR and CDR2 FQNEAQ are derived from the germline V gene (reference sequence). The CDR3 numbers 15 residues from cysteine through phenylalanine. The record lacks a DNA sequence.

Sequenced: Treg cells from blood. The cell subset or site label here, explained by the study, means: remaining (HLA-DR-negative) circulating blood Treg cells. This chain is built from TRBV7-9 and TRBJ2-1; with no DNA, the TCRdb D assignment of TRBD2 cannot be verified. This clonotype was sampled from a donor under 30 with juvenile idiopathic arthritis. The CDR3 reads as follows: CASSSGLAGVNEQFF.